Presented here are 26 T cell receptor beta chains from one specimen sequenced in a study of radiation and T cells in renal cell carcinoma. Time point given: blood 4 weeks post-SBRT, at nephrectomy. The treatment here: 15 Gy SBRT to primary tumor, nephrectomy 4 weeks later. Some clones are missing from TCRdb's copy, which holds only in-frame ones; the method was immunoSEQ multiplex PCR. The table lists roughly 92,000 clones, approximately 82% of them singletons. The sample here was blood, taken from a patient whose treatment included radiotherapy and nephrectomy. The receptor source for this set is a man in his sixties with renal cell carcinoma.

The chain has TRBV7-9 and TRBJ2-3; no reliable D call. V lost 3 bases to trimming and J lost 1 base, with 5 bases between them. Germline V CDR1 and CDR2: SEHNR, FQNEAQ (reference sequence). CDR3 length: 13 residues. The CDR3 here is CASSFGRTDTQYF. The CDR3 nucleotides are TGTGCCAGCAGCTTTGGACGCACAGATACGCAGTATTTT.

The chain joins TRBV5-1 to TRBJ1-4; D uncertain. The CDR3 is made up of 14 amino acids. V was cut by 0 bases and J by 3 bases, with 6 bases left in between. CDR1 and CDR2 (germline): SGHRS, YFSETQ. DNA of the CDR3: TGCGCCAGCAGCTTGGGGGTAGCTAATGAAAAACTGTTTTTT. This sequence encodes CASSLGVANEKLFF.

This chain connects TRBV5-1 to TRBJ1-3; D unresolved. The germline gives CDR1 SGHRS, CDR2 YFSETQ. This CDR3 contains 15 residues. Trimming stripped 4 bases from V and 0 bases from J, with 11 bases between. CDR3 residues: CASSPDGYSGNTIYF. CDR3 nucleotides: TGCGCCAGCAGCCCGGACGGCTACTCTGGAAACACCATATATTTT.

The genes are TRBV11-2 and TRBJ2-1, with TRBD1 identical over 8 bases. The CDR3 has 14 amino acids. Unmatched junction bases numbered 3, after V lost 4 bases and J lost 4 bases. Germline loops: CDR1 SGHAT, CDR2 FQNNGV. CDR3: CASSSWTGYNEQFF. In nucleotides, the CDR3 is TGTGCCAGCAGCTCCTGGACAGGGTACAATGAGCAGTTCTTC. Full variable domain (remainder filled in from reference TRBV11-2 and TRBJ2-1): EAGVAQSPRYKIIEKRQSVAFWCNPISGHATLYWYQQILGQGPKLLIQFQNNGVVDDSQLPKDRFSAERLKGVDSTLKIQPAKLEDSAVYLCASSSWTGYNEQFFGPGTRLTVL.

This clone was picked up a small number of times. This chain connects TRBV28 to TRBJ2-7; a weak D match, TRBD2 (6 bases). CDR1 MDHEN and CDR2 SYDVKM come from the germline V gene. The V gene lost 0 bases and the J gene lost 1 base, with 16 bases spanning the gap. This CDR3 spans 17 amino acids. CDR3 region: CASSLWGGRTGSYEQYF. As DNA, the CDR3 is TGTGCCAGCAGTTTATGGGGGGGACGAACAGGTTCCTACGAGCAGTACTTC.

V gene TRBV19 combines with J gene TRBJ1-2; D is unclear. The germline V gene has CDR1 LNHDA and CDR2 SQIVND (reference sequence). V lost 0 bases to trimming and J lost 5 bases, with 10 bases between them. The CDR3 contains 14 residues. In nucleotides, the CDR3 is TGTGCCAGTAGTATAGATCGCGGATTTTATGGCTACACCTTC. Translating it yields CASSIDRGFYGYTF.

J is TRBJ2-3 and V is TRBV9, with 7 bases identical to TRBD2. The CDR3 covers 16 residues. The V segment lost 0 bases and the J segment 7 bases; nucleotides outside the gene matches: 11. CDR1 and CDR2 from the germline V gene are SGDLS and YYNGEE. The DNA for the CDR3 is TGTGCCAGCAGCGTAGTGGGAGCAGCGGGAAAAAATACGCAGTATTTT. Its protein product is CASSVVGAAGKNTQYF.

The V and J genes are TRBV19 and TRBJ2-7; a weak D match, TRBD2 (5 bases). The germline CDR1 and CDR2 sequences are LNHDA and SQIVND (reference sequence). The CDR3 has 15 amino acids. Trimming shortened V by 3 bases and J by 3 bases, and 15 bases separated the two germline ends. The CDR3 region is CASSIKREGNYEQYF. The CDR3 nucleotides read TGTGCCAGTAGTATTAAGAGGGAAGGGAACTACGAGCAGTACTTC.

The chain has TRBV29-1 and TRBJ2-4; D not certain. This CDR3 is 11 amino acids long. The V end lost 4 bases, the J end lost 5 bases, and 6 bases lay between the germline ends. The germline CDR1 and CDR2 sequences are SQVTM and ANQGSEA. CDR3 bases: TGCAGCGTTGCTCCAGAAAACATTCAGTACTTC. Translated, it gives CSVAPENIQYF.

The rearrangement joins TRBV6-6 to TRBJ2-1; D gene unclear. Germline V gene data show CDR1 as MNHNY and CDR2 as SVGAGI (reference sequence). This CDR3 region has 13 residues. Trimming pared 0 bases from V and 5 bases from J, leaving 5 bases between. CDR3 DNA: TGTGCCAGCAGTTACTCGCTTGACAATGAGCAGTTCTTC. This codes for CASSYSLDNEQFF.

The gene calls are TRBV5-1 and TRBJ2-7; 10 bases align to TRBD1. The CDR3 covers 13 residues. Per the germline V gene, CDR1 is SGHRS and CDR2 is YFSETQ. V gave up 4 bases and J gave up 9 bases; unmatched junction bases: 7. The CDR3 region has the DNA TGCGCCAGCAGCCAAGAAGACAGGGGGCGGCAGTACTTC. Residues: CASSQEDRGRQYF.

J is TRBJ1-3 and V is TRBV7-8, with a possible D match to TRBD1 (6 bases). The germline V gene encodes CDR1 SGHVS and CDR2 FQNEAQ. The length of the CDR3 is 14 residues. Between the trimmed V and J ends, which lost 6 bases and 1 base, there was a span of 10 bases. CDR3 loop: CASSTQGSGNTIYF. The CDR3 DNA follows: TGTGCCAGCAGTACCCAGGGGTCTGGAAACACCATATATTTT.

The chain employs TRBV19 and TRBJ2-3; TRBD2 aligns across 8 bases. Germline CDR1 and CDR2: LNHDA and SQIVND (reference sequence). This CDR3 is 14 amino acids long. The V segment lost 5 bases and the J segment 5 bases; nucleotides outside the gene matches: 6. The CDR3: CASSSSGSGDTQYF. The CDR3 nucleotides are TGTGCCAGTAGTTCCAGCGGGAGCGGAGATACGCAGTATTTT.

The rearrangement links TRBV28 to TRBJ2-1, with D unresolved. V gave up 5 bases and J gave up 9 bases, with 11 bases separating them. This CDR3 is 12 amino acids long. CDR1 and CDR2 from the germline V gene are MDHEN and SYDVKM. In DNA, the CDR3 is TGTGCCAGCAGTGATAAGAGAGGTGAGCAGTTCTTC. The encoded protein is CASSDKRGEQFF.

The chain recombines TRBV6-1 with TRBJ2-5; D is perhaps TRBD1 or TRBD2 (5 bases each). The CDR3 has 15 amino acids. The V gene's germline CDR1 is MNHNS and CDR2 SASEGT. V shed 7 bases and J shed 2 bases, with 17 bases lying between them. The CDR3 DNA sequence: TGTGCCAGCACGCCTTACGGGGCTCATCAAGAGACCCAGTACTTC. The encoded protein is CASTPYGAHQETQYF.

This chain connects TRBV27 to TRBJ2-5, with 10 bases that match TRBD1. The CDR3 runs to 16 residues. Germline V gives CDR1 MNHEY, CDR2 SMNVEV (reference sequence). V was clipped by 1 base and J by 5 bases; unmatched bases: 7. The DNA of the CDR3 is TGTGCCAGCAGTTTATGGGCGACAGGGGGCTGGGAGACCCAGTACTTC. Its protein is CASSLWATGGWETQYF.

The chain recombines TRBV7-9 with TRBJ2-1; D is uncertain. The CDR3 totals 15 residues. V was clipped by 5 bases and J by 0 bases, with 11 bases between them. The germline CDR1 and CDR2 sequences are SEHNR and FQNEAQ (reference sequence). The CDR3 DNA sequence: TGTGCCAGCAGCCCCTCTCGCAGCTCCTACAATGAGCAGTTCTTC. Translating gives CASSPSRSSYNEQFF.

This clone has just one count. The chain links TRBV2 to TRBJ2-6; 11 bases map to TRBD1. This CDR3 spans 18 amino acids. V dropped 3 bases and J dropped 0; count of bases not matched to a gene: 4. Per germline, CDR1 SNHLY and CDR2 FYNNEI. CDR3 coding DNA: TGTGCCAGCAGTGAGTTGGGACAGGGGGTCTCTGGGGCCAACGTCCTGACTTTC. This gives the protein CASSELGQGVSGANVLTF.

This chain joins TRBV2 and TRBJ1-1, with D maybe TRBD1 (5 bases). The CDR3 runs 15 residues. Trimming pared 2 bases from V and 5 bases from J, leaving 15 bases between. Germline CDR1 and CDR2: SNHLY and FYNNEI. CDR3 protein: CASSEIRTGRTEAFF. In nucleotides, the CDR3 is TGTGCCAGCAGTGAAATTAGAACAGGAAGGACTGAAGCTTTCTTT.

The chain recombines TRBV19 with TRBJ2-3, with 7 positions matching TRBD1. J gave up 2 bases and V 3 bases, and 2 bases lay outside the gene matches. This CDR3 is 14 amino acids long. Germline values: CDR1 LNHDA, CDR2 SQIVND (reference sequence). The CDR3 loop reads CASSIDRATDTQYF. The CDR3 coding sequence is TGTGCCAGTAGTATCGACAGGGCCACAGATACGCAGTATTTT.

The CDR3 protein is CASSPSPGVNTGELFF. The CDR3 DNA sequence: TGTGCCAGCAGCCCCTCCCCAGGGGTGAACACCGGGGAGCTGTTTTTT. The rearrangement uses TRBV7-7 and TRBJ2-2, with D possibly TRBD1 on 6 matching bases. The V and J ends lost 5 bases and 1 base respectively, with 14 bases between them. CDR1 and CDR2 (germline): SSHAT, FNYEAQ (reference sequence). The CDR3 contains 16 residues.

This clone was seen a single time. The same CDR3 also results from other DNA sequences found in this sample. CDR3 protein: CASSLGTFGEKLFF. The CDR3 coding sequence is TGTGCCAGCAGCCTCGGAACTTTCGGTGAAAAACTGTTTTTT. This chain connects TRBV5-4 to TRBJ1-4; the D is unclear. The germline CDR1 and CDR2 sequences are SGHNT and YYREEE (reference sequence). The CDR3 contains 14 residues. V lost 4 bases and J lost 7, with 14 bases in between.

The chain uses TRBV18 and TRBJ1-5; 9 bases map to TRBD1. Germline V gene lookup returns CDR1 KGHSH and CDR2 LQKENI. V shed 3 bases, J shed 5 bases, and the junction held 5 bases outside the gene matches. The CDR3 covers 15 residues. In DNA form, the CDR3 reads TGTGCCAGCTCACCCACCCGGACAGGGGATCAGCCCCAGCATTTT. Translated: CASSPTRTGDQPQHF.

The chain links TRBV27 to TRBJ2-1, with D uncertain. V dropped 3 bases and J dropped 2 bases, with 8 bases sitting between them. This CDR3 is 14 amino acids long. Germline V gives CDR1 MNHEY, CDR2 SMNVEV (reference sequence). The CDR3 bases are TGTGCCAGCAGTTTTAACCCCGCCTACAATGAGCAGTTCTTC. This codes for CASSFNPAYNEQFF.

The V and J genes are TRBV27 and TRBJ2-1; no reliable D call. The CDR3 loop spans 12 amino acids. CDR1 is MNHEY, CDR2 SMNVEV, per germline (reference sequence). Trimming took 4 bases from V and 9 from J, leaving 10 bases between them. In nucleotides, the CDR3 is TGTGCCAGCAGTTCCTATAATGGTGAGCAGTTCTTC. This encodes CASSSYNGEQFF.

CDR3 nucleotide sequence: TGTGCCAGTAGTATAGGACAGTCCCCCGGGGAGCTGTTTTTT. Its protein is CASSIGQSPGELFF. The rearrangement links TRBV19 to TRBJ2-2; a possible D gene is TRBD1 (5 bases). V lost 1 base and J lost 6, with 9 bases in between. The CDR3 consists of 14 residues. In germline, CDR1 is LNHDA, CDR2 SQIVND (reference sequence).